This TCR beta chain comes out of a study of blood T cell repertoires in COVID-19. Germline values: CDR1 SGHNT, CDR2 YENEEA. The CDR3 covers 15 residues. Losses at the gene ends were 5 bases for V and 1 base for J; bases not matched to a gene: 5. Original processing notes: From reference gene primer amplification, estimates of nucleated cell counts were derived. Repertoires were generated with immunoSEQ multiplex PCR, while TCRdb's copy carries only in-frame clones and drops some. The DNA gave D and trimming, while V, J and clone size come from that table. Of about 130,000 clones in the sample, roughly three quarters are singletons; the top ten hold 1.5% to 2%. This clone appeared a few times.

The TCR comes from a woman aged 70-85 years with acute or convalescent COVID-19. The rearrangement uses TRBV11-3 and TRBJ2-3; 8 positions agree with TRBD2. The sequenced material came from peripheral blood. The CDR3, as DNA: TGTGCCAGCAGCCGATCTAGCGGGCGCACAGATACGCAGTATTTT. Amino acids: CASSRSSGRTDTQYF.